The TCR beta chain under discussion was sequenced for a study of blood T cell repertoires in COVID-19. About the study: Samples of COVID-19 (acute and convalescent) were obtained from the United States, Italy and Spain. From T cells, B-cell-depleted T cells, or PBMCs came the material, which was cDNA or gDNA.

The CDR3 is made up of 14 amino acids. V lost 4 bases and J lost 6, with 12 bases in between. Germline values: CDR1 MNHEY, CDR2 SMNVEV (reference sequence). This clone has only one observation. Original processing notes: The assay estimated nucleated cells by amplifying reference gene primers. Only in-frame clones appear in the TCRdb table, and some are missing; sequencing was by immunoSEQ multiplex PCR. V and J calls and clone size are as listed in that table; D and trimming were resolved from the DNA. Seen here are around 150,000 clones, around 90% observed once, and the top ten hold roughly a sixth.

The sequenced sample was peripheral blood. The chain has TRBV27 and TRBJ1-4; no reliable D call. This sequence was found in a man in his sixties with active or convalescent COVID-19. CDR3 DNA sequence: TGTGCCAGCAGTTACGAGGGAGGATATGAAAAACTGTTTTTT. Its protein is CASSYEGGYEKLFF.